The source of this TCR beta chain is a study of neurological immune-mediated disorders. Time point denoted: longitudinal time-point 2. This clonotype occurred many times. The CDR3 runs 13 residues. Germline V gives CDR1 SGHRS, CDR2 YFSETQ. Deletions cut 6 bases from V and 1 base from J, with 10 bases between. TCRdb reprocessed the 5' RACE reads via MiXCR and lists one record per CDR3 protein. This table has 80,000 to 100,000 distinct CDR3 sequences, about 5.6% appearing once. V usage is TRBV5-1 and J usage is TRBJ1-1; no firm D call. Sequencing was performed on PBMCs. The receptor comes from a woman aged 55-70 years with multiple sclerosis. The CDR3 sequence: CASMEGTNTEAFF. DNA for the CDR3: TGCGCCAGCATGGAGGGAACGAACACTGAAGCTTTCTTT.